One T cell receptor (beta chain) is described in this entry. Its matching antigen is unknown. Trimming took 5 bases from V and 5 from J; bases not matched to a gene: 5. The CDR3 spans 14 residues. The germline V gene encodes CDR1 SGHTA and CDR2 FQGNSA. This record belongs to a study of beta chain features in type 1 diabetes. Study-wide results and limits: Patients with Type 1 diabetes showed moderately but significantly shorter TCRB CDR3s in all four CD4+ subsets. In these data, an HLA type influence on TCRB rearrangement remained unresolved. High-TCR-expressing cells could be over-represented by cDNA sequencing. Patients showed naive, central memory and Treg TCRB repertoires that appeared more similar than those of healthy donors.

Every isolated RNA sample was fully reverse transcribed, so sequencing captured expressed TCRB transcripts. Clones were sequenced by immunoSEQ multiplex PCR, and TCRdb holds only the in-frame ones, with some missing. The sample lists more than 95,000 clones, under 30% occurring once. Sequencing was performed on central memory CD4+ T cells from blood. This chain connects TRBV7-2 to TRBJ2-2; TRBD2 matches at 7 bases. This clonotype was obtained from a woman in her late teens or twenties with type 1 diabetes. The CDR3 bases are TGTGCCAGCAGCCCGACAGCGGGGACCGGGGAGCTGTTTTTT. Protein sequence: CASSPTAGTGELFF. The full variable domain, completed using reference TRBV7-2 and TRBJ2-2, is GAGVSQSPSNKVTEKGKDVELRCDPISGHTALYWYRQSLGQGLEFLIYFQGNSAPDKSGLPSDRFSAERTGGSVSTLTIQRTQQEDSAVYLCASSPTAGTGELFFGEGSRLTVL.